Shown below are 20 T cell receptor beta chains from a single sample sequenced in a study of cytotoxic CD8 clonotypes in ibrutinib-treated CLL. TCRdb's table, derived via immunoSEQ multiplex PCR, lists solely in-frame clones and lacks some. The sample records some 140,000 clones, roughly 90% being singletons. Sequenced material: PBMCs, taken after 12 months of ibrutinib treatment. These receptors all stem from a human donor with chronic lymphocytic leukemia.

The V and J genes are TRBV2 and TRBJ2-1, with a possible D match to TRBD2 (5 bases). Trimming took 3 bases from V and 4 from J, leaving 7 bases between them. The germline CDR1 and CDR2 sequences are SNHLY and FYNNEI. This CDR3 has 13 amino acids. This CDR3 reads CASSESGYNEQFF. The CDR3 nucleotides are TGTGCCAGCAGTGAGTCGGGATACAATGAGCAGTTCTTC.

This sequence joins TRBV28 and TRBJ2-2; TRBD1 agrees at 7 bases. The CDR3 contains 15 residues. V lost 7 bases and J lost 2; bases outside the gene matches: 7. Germline lookup yields CDR1 MDHEN and CDR2 SYDVKM. This CDR3 is CASTRQGSNTGELFF. CDR3 DNA sequence: TGTGCCAGCACTCGACAGGGTAGCAACACCGGGGAGCTGTTTTTT. Combining the CDR3 with reference TRBV28 and TRBJ2-2 gives the whole variable domain DVKVTQSSRYLVKRTGEKVFLECVQDMDHENMFWYRQDPGLGLRLIYFSYDVKMKEKGDIPEGYSVSREKKERFSLILESASTNQTSMYLCASTRQGSNTGELFFGEGSRLTVL.

V and J are TRBV5-6 and TRBJ1-4, with a tentative D call TRBD1 (6 bases). V lost 5 bases to trimming and J lost 10 bases, with 21 bases between them. Germline V gene sequence: CDR1 SGHDT, CDR2 YYEEEE. This CDR3 has 15 amino acids. CDR3 nucleotide sequence: TGTGCCAGCAGTACATCCGGGACAACCATCGGAAAACTGTTTTTT. Translation gives CASSTSGTTIGKLFF.

The J gene is TRBJ2-3, the V gene TRBV10-1; TRBD1 might be the D (6 bases). This CDR3 has 14 residues. The V and J ends lost 2 bases and 5 bases respectively, with 11 bases between them. Per the germline V gene, CDR1 is WNHNN and CDR2 is SYGVQD (reference sequence). The CDR3 region has the DNA TGCGCCAGCAGTGAGGCAGGGGTGAGAGATACGCAGTATTTT. Residues: CASSEAGVRDTQYF.

The rearrangement uses TRBV27 and TRBJ1-2; maybe TRBD1 (6 bases). CDR1 and CDR2 (germline): MNHEY, SMNVEV (reference sequence). V lost 5 bases to trimming and J lost 5 bases, with 18 bases between them. The CDR3 has 15 amino acids. The CDR3 nucleotides are TGTGCCAGCAGTGCGGGGGGCAATTTATTATATGGCTACACCTTC. This sequence encodes CASSAGGNLLYGYTF.

The chain joins TRBV19 to TRBJ2-5; the match to TRBD1 covers 7 bases. There are 14 residues in the CDR3. Trimming at V came to 3 bases and at J to 1 base, leaving 2 bases not matched to a gene. CDR1 and CDR2 from the germline V gene are LNHDA and SQIVND (reference sequence). CDR3 residues: CASSMAGGQETQYF. The CDR3 nucleotides are TGTGCCAGTAGTATGGCAGGGGGCCAAGAGACCCAGTACTTC. Combining the CDR3 with reference TRBV19 and TRBJ2-5 gives the whole variable domain DGGITQSPKYLFRKEGQNVTLSCEQNLNHDAMYWYRQDPGQGLRLIYYSQIVNDFQKGDIAEGYSVSREKKESFPLTVTSAQKNPTAFYLCASSMAGGQETQYFGPGTRLLVL.

V gene TRBV2 combines with J gene TRBJ1-4; a possible D gene is TRBD1 (6 bases). The CDR3 consists of 15 residues. V was clipped by 2 bases and J by 4 bases, with 11 bases between them. In germline, CDR1 is SNHLY, CDR2 FYNNEI. This CDR3 is CASSEQGRDNEKLFF. The DNA of the CDR3 is TGTGCCAGCAGTGAACAGGGGCGGGATAATGAAAAACTGTTTTTT.

This sequence joins TRBV27 and TRBJ2-3, with 9 bases fitting TRBD1. Per germline, CDR1 MNHEY and CDR2 SMNVEV (reference sequence). The CDR3 has 17 residues. The V gene end was trimmed by 4 bases and the J gene end by 5 bases; junction bases not matched to a gene: 13. The CDR3 region is CASSSDRGSGRRDTQYF. The CDR3 DNA sequence: TGTGCCAGCAGTTCTGACAGGGGGTCTGGTAGGAGAGATACGCAGTATTTT.

CDR3 in DNA: TGTGCCAGCAGGACGGGACAGGGCAACTATGGCTACACCTTC. Translating gives CASRTGQGNYGYTF. J is TRBJ1-2 and V is TRBV28; 9 nucleotides match TRBD1. V shed 6 bases and J 2 bases; nucleotides not matched to a gene: 4. Germline-derived CDR1 and CDR2 are MDHEN and SYDVKM. The CDR3 spans 14 residues.

The chain is built from TRBV5-1 and TRBJ2-1; no clear D gene. Deletions cut 3 bases from V and 8 bases from J, with 12 bases between. This CDR3 region has 13 residues. Germline lookup yields CDR1 SGHRS and CDR2 YFSETQ. CDR3 sequence: CASSSPQIYEQFF. CDR3 in DNA: TGCGCCAGCAGCTCCCCGCAAATCTATGAGCAGTTCTTC.

This chain connects TRBV7-9 to TRBJ1-2; D uncertain. The CDR3 loop spans 13 amino acids. Germline-derived CDR1 and CDR2 are SEHNR and FQNEAQ (reference sequence). V was pared by 6 bases and J by 6 bases, with 14 bases between. CDR3: CASRLLVDHGYTF. CDR3 DNA sequence: TGTGCCAGCAGGCTCCTTGTCGATCATGGCTACACCTTC.

CDR3 amino acids: CAISSGGADEQFF. As DNA, the CDR3 is TGTGCCATCAGTTCCGGGGGAGCGGATGAGCAGTTCTTC. This chain links TRBV10-3 with TRBJ2-1; TRBD2 might be the D (6 bases). The V and J ends lost 5 bases and 8 bases respectively, with 13 bases between them. Germline V gene lookup returns CDR1 ENHRY and CDR2 SYGVKD. The CDR3 covers 13 residues.

The rearrangement links TRBV14 to TRBJ1-4; no reliable D call. With 1 base removed from V and 4 bases from J, the gap between germline ends came to 7 bases. Germline V gene lookup returns CDR1 SGHDN and CDR2 FVKESK. CDR3 length: 14 amino acids. CDR3 in DNA: TGTGCCAGCAGCCAAGGCCACCTTAATGAAAAACTGTTTTTT. Protein sequence: CASSQGHLNEKLFF.

The rearrangement links TRBV2 to TRBJ2-1; D possibly uses TRBD1 or TRBD2 (5 bases each). CDR1 SNHLY and CDR2 FYNNEI come from the germline V gene. Trimming stripped 3 bases from V and 0 bases from J, with 12 bases between. CDR3 length: 16 residues. DNA for the CDR3: TGTGCCAGCAGTGAGGGACGCGGAAGCTCCTACAATGAGCAGTTCTTC. Translating gives CASSEGRGSSYNEQFF.

Remarks on this clone: An end of the junction differs from the germline gene, which may be a read error. This same CDR3 is encoded by further DNA sequences in the sample. The genes are TRBV29-1 and TRBJ2-7, with TRBD2 matching 10 bases. This CDR3 has 14 residues. Germline V gene sequence: CDR1 SQVTM, CDR2 ANQGSEA. CDR3 nucleotides: TGCAGTGTTGTGGATAGCGGGAGGTCCTACGAGCAGTACTTC. As protein: CSVVDSGRSYEQYF.

V usage is TRBV2 and J usage is TRBJ1-4, with a tentative D call TRBD1 (5 bases). Trimming left V 4 bases short and J 2 bases short, with 8 bases between. CDR1 is SNHLY, CDR2 FYNNEI, per germline. CDR3 length equals 14 residues. The CDR3 sequence: CASSGRGTNEKLFF. CDR3 sequence (DNA): TGTGCCAGCAGTGGGCGGGGCACTAATGAAAAACTGTTTTTT.

Only a few counts were recorded for this clone. This chain connects TRBV19 to TRBJ1-5, with unresolved D. The CDR3 runs to 11 residues. In germline, CDR1 is LNHDA, CDR2 SQIVND (reference sequence). V was pared by 1 base and J by 10 bases, with 5 bases between. The CDR3 here is CASSIGGPQHF. The DNA for the CDR3 is TGTGCCAGTAGTATAGGTGGACCCCAGCATTTT.

J is TRBJ1-5 and V is TRBV7-8; 7 bases are a match to TRBD1. V trimming: 3 bases; J trimming: 0 bases; junction bases outside the gene matches: 8. CDR1 is SGHVS, CDR2 FQNEAQ, per germline. The CDR3 extends over 17 amino acids. The DNA for the CDR3 is TGTGCCAGCAGCTTTAGACAGGGACCTTATAGCAATCAGCCCCAGCATTTT. Encoded protein: CASSFRQGPYSNQPQHF.

The chain recombines TRBV2 with TRBJ2-6, with TRBD2 identical over 7 bases. The CDR3 sequence is 15 residues long. CDR1 is SNHLY, CDR2 FYNNEI, per germline. J gave up 7 bases and V 4 bases, and 7 bases lay outside the gene matches. CDR3: CASSVLTSLANVLTF. The DNA for the CDR3 is TGTGCCAGCAGTGTTTTGACTAGCTTAGCCAACGTCCTGACTTTC.

The chain is built from TRBV11-2 and TRBJ2-7; 8 bases agree with TRBD1. V dropped 6 bases and J dropped 7; count of bases not matched to a gene: 14. The CDR3 has 15 residues. Looked up from germline, CDR1 is SGHAT and CDR2 is FQNNGV. The CDR3, as DNA: TGTGCCAGCAGTTTACGGACAGGGCCAGTACAAGAGCAGTACTTC. It codes for CASSLRTGPVQEQYF.